Below, 29 T cell receptor beta chains from the same sample are listed, as sequenced in a study of CD8 T cells in ankylosing spondylitis. TCRdb ran MiXCR on the 5' RACE reads and lists one entry per CDR3 protein. The data show more than 150,000 distinct CDR3 sequences, about 13% seen once. The source material was blood, either unsorted or a sorted T cell fraction (not recorded which). All receptors derive from a male donor with ankylosing spondylitis or in good health (not recorded which).

This clonotype showed up just a few times. The V gene is TRBV5-5, the J gene TRBJ2-5; 11 positions agree with TRBD2. The CDR3 runs to 16 residues. Trimming at V came to 2 bases and at J to 1 base, leaving 4 bases not matched to a gene. Germline V lookup: CDR1 SGHKS, CDR2 YYEKEE (reference sequence). CDR3 sequence: CASSFTSGGFQETQYF. In DNA form, the CDR3 reads TGTGCCAGCAGCTTTACTAGCGGGGGTTTCCAAGAGACCCAGTACTTC.

Ten or more counts support this clonotype. This chain uses TRBV12-3 or TRBV12-4 with TRBJ1-5; D is possibly TRBD1 (6 bases). The CDR3 contains 15 residues. V lost 4 bases, J lost 3 bases, and 13 bases lay in between. The CDR3 here is CASSSEGDNNQPQHF. The CDR3 DNA reads as TGTGCCAGCAGTTCTGAGGGGGATAACAATCAGCCCCAGCATTTT.

This clonotype came up a few times. The chain recombines TRBV27 with TRBJ2-3; D is ambiguous. V was cut by 4 bases and J by 0 bases, with 14 bases left in between. Germline V CDR1 and CDR2: MNHEY, SMNVEV (reference sequence). The CDR3 extends over 16 amino acids. The CDR3 reads CASSSTLVPSTDTQYF. The CDR3 nucleotides are TGTGCCAGCAGTTCGACGCTAGTCCCAAGCACAGATACGCAGTATTTT.

The rearrangement links TRBV6-5 to TRBJ2-1; a weak D match, TRBD1 (5 bases). This CDR3 contains 15 residues. Trimming pared 2 bases from V and 9 bases from J, leaving 17 bases between. Germline values: CDR1 MNHEY, CDR2 SVGAGI. The CDR3 region has the DNA TGTGCCAGCAGTTACAGGGGCCCTTTGCCCGGTGAGCAGTTCTTC. Protein sequence: CASSYRGPLPGEQFF.

This clonotype was found a few times. The chain recombines TRBV6-5 with TRBJ1-1; weak D call: TRBD1 (5 bases). The CDR3 is 14 amino acids. The V end was cut by 0 bases, the J end by 4 bases, with 9 bases between. The germline V gene has CDR1 MNHEY and CDR2 SVGAGI. CDR3 nucleotide sequence: TGTGCCAGCAGTTACTCGGCAGGGTTCACTGAAGCTTTCTTT. Translated: CASSYSAGFTEAFF.

There are a few counts of this clonotype. The rearrangement uses TRBV29-1 and TRBJ2-6; D is uncertain. The CDR3 covers 16 residues. The ends were cut back, 2 bases at V and 0 bases at J, with 11 bases in the middle. Looked up from germline, CDR1 is SQVTM and CDR2 is ANQGSEA. The CDR3: CSVETDTSSGANVLTF. CDR3 nucleotides: TGCAGCGTTGAAACCGACACCAGCTCTGGGGCCAACGTCCTGACTTTC. The full variable domain, its missing parts supplied by reference TRBV29-1 and TRBJ2-6, is SAVISQKPSRDICQRGTSLTIQCQVDSQVTMMFWYRQQPGQSLTLIATANQGSEATYESGFVIDKFPISRPNLTFSTLTVSNMSPEDSSIYLCSVETDTSSGANVLTFGAGSRLTVL.

This clonotype showed up just a few times. V gene TRBV14 combines with J gene TRBJ2-7; D gene ambiguous. V lost 4 bases and J lost 0, with 10 bases in between. This CDR3 region has 14 residues. Germline-derived CDR1 and CDR2 are SGHDN and FVKESK. The chain's CDR3 is CASSRTDLSYEQYF. CDR3 bases: TGTGCCAGCAGCCGGACCGATCTCTCCTACGAGCAGTACTTC.

The chain uses TRBV3-1 and TRBJ2-5; no clear D gene. V gave up 8 bases and J gave up 2 bases, with 15 bases separating them. The CDR3 is 14 amino acids. The germline V gene has CDR1 LGHDT and CDR2 YNNKEL (reference sequence). This CDR3 reads CASQYGAKQETQYF. CDR3 DNA: TGTGCCAGCCAATATGGAGCGAAACAAGAGACCCAGTACTTC.

A few counts support this clonotype. This chain joins TRBV10-3 and TRBJ2-6; D uncertain. V was pared by 8 bases and J by 4 bases, with 12 bases between. Per the germline V gene, CDR1 is ENHRY and CDR2 is SYGVKD. The CDR3 runs to 14 residues. The CDR3 DNA is TGTGCCATCCCTTCACGTCCCGGGGCCAACGTCCTGACTTTC. As protein: CAIPSRPGANVLTF.

CDR3: CASSLANDSPETQYF. The CDR3 DNA sequence: TGTGCCAGCAGCTTAGCTAACGACAGTCCTGAGACCCAGTACTTC. This chain uses TRBV11-2 with TRBJ2-5; D may be TRBD1 (5 bases). Germline lookup yields CDR1 SGHAT and CDR2 FQNNGV. The length of the CDR3 is 15 residues. Trimming shortened V by 1 base and J by 5 bases, and 14 bases separated the two germline ends.

V is TRBV5-8 and J is TRBJ2-1, with 9 bases aligning to TRBD2. V shed 4 bases and J 1 base; nucleotides not matched to a gene: 6. The germline gives CDR1 SGHTS, CDR2 YDEGEE. The CDR3 loop spans 16 amino acids. The CDR3 region has the DNA TGTGCCAGCAGCCCGATAGCGGGGGAGTCCTACAATGAGCAGTTCTTC. Amino acid sequence: CASSPIAGESYNEQFF.

There are a few counts of this clonotype. V gene TRBV29-1 combines with J gene TRBJ2-7, with TRBD1 matching over 7 bases. This CDR3 comprises 13 residues. Germline values: CDR1 SQVTM, CDR2 ANQGSEA. V gave up 4 bases and J gave up 3 bases; unmatched junction bases: 6. DNA of the CDR3: TGCAGCGTTGGGGGGACAGTTGACTACGAGCAGTACTTC. It encodes CSVGGTVDYEQYF.

In this sample, this clonotype turned up a few times. The chain combines TRBV11-2 with TRBJ2-7, with D possibly TRBD2 on 5 matching bases. Germline lookup yields CDR1 SGHAT and CDR2 FQNNGV. Trimming removed 6 bases at V and 2 bases at J, with 20 bases between. The CDR3 loop spans 16 amino acids. CDR3 sequence (DNA): TGTGCCAGCAGATCTGGGAGACCGCCAGACCCCTACGAGCAGTACTTC. It yields the protein CASRSGRPPDPYEQYF.

The V and J genes are TRBV10-3 and TRBJ1-1; no clear D gene. The CDR3 is made up of 11 amino acids. V lost 2 bases and J 4 bases, leaving 2 bases between the germline ends. Per germline, CDR1 ENHRY and CDR2 SYGVKD. CDR3 loop: CAISEATEAFF. CDR3 nucleotides: TGTGCCATCAGTGAGGCCACTGAAGCTTTCTTT.

This clonotype was detected ten times or more. The V gene is TRBV4-1, the J gene TRBJ2-3, with TRBD2 matching 8 bases. The junction had 4 bases not matched to a gene; V was cut back by 0 bases and J by 2 bases. Germline V gene sequence: CDR1 MGHRA, CDR2 YSYEKL. The CDR3 spans 16 residues. This CDR3 reads CASSQELAGHTDTQYF. The CDR3 DNA is TGCGCCAGCAGCCAAGAATTAGCGGGACACACAGATACGCAGTATTTT.

V and J are TRBV4-1 and TRBJ2-7; 7 nucleotides line up with TRBD1. Germline V lookup: CDR1 MGHRA, CDR2 YSYEKL. Trimming at V came to 1 base and at J to 5 bases, leaving 14 bases not matched to a gene. The CDR3 contains 17 residues. CDR3 amino acids: CASSQVQGVAGVNEQYF. The CDR3 nucleotides read TGCGCCAGCAGCCAAGTCCAGGGGGTCGCAGGGGTGAACGAGCAGTACTTC.

This clonotype appeared a few times. The J gene is TRBJ2-4, the V gene TRBV10-3; D ambiguous. The V and J ends lost 2 bases and 9 bases respectively, with 5 bases between them. CDR3 length: 11 residues. Looked up from germline, CDR1 is ENHRY and CDR2 is SYGVKD. The CDR3 nucleotides read TGTGCCATCAGTGAGGGTGGCATTCAGTACTTC. Translated, it gives CAISEGGIQYF.

The chain uses TRBV25-1 and TRBJ2-7; D gene uncertain. There are 15 residues in the CDR3. CDR1 and CDR2 (germline): MGHDK, SYGVNS. Trimming stripped 6 bases from V and 2 bases from J, with 17 bases between. The CDR3 reads CASSAGVTVAYEQYF. The CDR3 region has the DNA TGTGCCAGCAGCGCTGGGGTCACAGTAGCCTACGAGCAGTACTTC.

The rearrangement joins TRBV13 to TRBJ2-7, with TRBD2 matching 11 bases. Germline V CDR1 and CDR2: PRHDT, FYEKMQ (reference sequence). Trimming at V came to 0 bases and at J to 7 bases, leaving 2 bases not matched to a gene. This CDR3 comprises 14 residues. DNA of the CDR3: TGTGCCAGCAGCTTAGGGACTAGCGGGGAGGAGCAGTACTTC. Translating gives CASSLGTSGEEQYF.

This clonotype came up many times. This rearrangement joins TRBV12-5 to TRBJ1-1; no definite D call. The V gene's germline CDR1 is LGHNT and CDR2 FRNRAP. This CDR3 is built from 14 residues. V was cut by 6 bases and J by 1 base, with 12 bases left in between. CDR3 bases: TGTGCTAGTGGCGGGGAGAGAGGGAACACTGAAGCTTTCTTT. This gives the protein CASGGERGNTEAFF.

The chain couples TRBV27 to TRBJ1-1; weak D call: TRBD1 (6 bases). CDR3 length: 14 amino acids. Trimming left V 6 bases short and J 6 bases short, with 17 bases between. CDR1 is MNHEY, CDR2 SMNVEV, per germline (reference sequence). The CDR3, as DNA: TGTGCCAGCAGACCACGGGACACCAACCCTGAAGCTTTCTTT. Protein: CASRPRDTNPEAFF.

The rearrangement joins TRBV5-6 to TRBJ2-1; D is possibly TRBD1 (5 bases). Germline CDR1 and CDR2: SGHDT and YYEEEE. The CDR3 covers 13 residues. Trimming removed 6 bases at V and 3 bases at J, with 10 bases between. CDR3 DNA: TGTGCCAGCAACCTCCAGGGCTACAATGAGCAGTTCTTC. Translated: CASNLQGYNEQFF. Based on the CDR3 plus reference TRBV5-6 and TRBJ2-1, the full variable domain is DAGVTQSPTHLIKTRGQQVTLRCSPKSGHDTVSWYQQALGQGPQFIFQYYEEEERQRGNFPDRFSGHQFPNYSSELNVNALLLGDSALYLCASNLQGYNEQFFGPGTRLTVL.

In its sample, this clonotype was seen many times. This chain uses TRBV4-2 with TRBJ2-7; D unresolved. Trimming took 0 bases from V and 6 from J, leaving 6 bases between them. CDR1 LGHNA and CDR2 YNFKEQ come from the germline V gene. CDR3 length equals 12 residues. The CDR3 DNA reads as TGTGCCAGCAGCCAAGAATACGGCGAGCAGTACTTC. As protein: CASSQEYGEQYF.

V is TRBV19 and J is TRBJ1-2, with 7 bases lining up with TRBD1. CDR3 length: 14 residues. The junction had 8 bases not matched to a gene; V was cut back by 7 bases and J by 3 bases. The germline CDR1 and CDR2 sequences are LNHDA and SQIVND (reference sequence). CDR3 in DNA: TGTGCCAGTACCGTGGGACAGAGTTACTATGGCTACACCTTC. This sequence encodes CASTVGQSYYGYTF.

J is TRBJ2-5 and V is TRBV20-1; D remains ambiguous. CDR1 is DFQATT and CDR2 is SNEGSKA in the germline V gene (reference sequence). With 1 base removed from V and 5 bases from J, the gap between germline ends came to 11 bases. The CDR3 length is 13 residues. CDR3 protein: CSARAADRETQYF. CDR3 DNA: TGCAGTGCTAGAGCGGCCGACCGTGAGACCCAGTACTTC.

This clonotype was recorded a few times. The gene calls are TRBV7-9 and TRBJ1-1; D is possibly TRBD1 (5 bases). This CDR3 has 11 residues. Germline lookup yields CDR1 SEHNR and CDR2 FQNEAQ (reference sequence). Deletions cut 0 bases from V and 10 bases from J, with 6 bases between. The CDR3: CASSLAGGAFF. CDR3 DNA: TGTGCCAGCAGCTTAGCCGGGGGAGCTTTCTTT.

The V gene is TRBV7-6, the J gene TRBJ2-7; 7 bases line up with TRBD1. Germline CDR1 is SGHVS and CDR2 is FNYEAQ. With 2 bases clipped from V and 3 bases from J, the junction kept 10 bases outside the gene matches. CDR3 size: 16 residues. The CDR3 is CASSLPKTGENYEQYF. CDR3 nucleotide sequence: TGTGCCAGCAGCTTACCCAAAACAGGGGAGAACTACGAGCAGTACTTC.

The table lists this clonotype with a few counts. The chain employs TRBV29-1 and TRBJ1-2; a possible D gene is TRBD1 (5 bases). This CDR3 spans 13 amino acids. Trimming removed 4 bases from V and 6 bases from J, with 15 bases in between. Germline assignment: CDR1 SQVTM and CDR2 ANQGSEA. CDR3 amino acids: CSVVGVQKDGYTF. CDR3 DNA: TGCAGCGTTGTGGGGGTTCAGAAGGATGGCTACACCTTC. Using reference TRBV29-1 and TRBJ1-2 for the parts outside the CDR3, the full variable domain is SAVISQKPSRDICQRGTSLTIQCQVDSQVTMMFWYRQQPGQSLTLIATANQGSEATYESGFVIDKFPISRPNLTFSTLTVSNMSPEDSSIYLCSVVGVQKDGYTFGSGTRLTVV.

The chain employs TRBV7-9 and TRBJ1-2, with unresolved D. The germline gives CDR1 SEHNR, CDR2 FQNEAQ (reference sequence). The length of the CDR3 is 16 residues. Trimming took off 1 base at V and 0 bases at J, with 12 bases between the two ends. The CDR3 nucleotides are TGTGCCAGCAGCTTAGGGGTCTACGGAGCTAACTATGGCTACACCTTC. Residues: CASSLGVYGANYGYTF.